What follows are 27 T cell receptor beta chains derived from one specimen sequenced in a study of OX40 agonist ivuxolimab in advanced cancers. Some clones are missing from TCRdb's copy, which holds only in-frame ones; the method was immunoSEQ multiplex PCR. The sample yields about 86,000 clones, roughly 87% seen once. The starting material was CD4+ or CD8+ T cells sorted from blood, obtained in a trial of the OX40 agonist ivuxolimab. These receptors all stem from an adult with an advanced solid tumor such as melanoma, head and neck, liver or kidney cancer.

V and J are TRBV5-8 and TRBJ1-2; 7 nucleotides match TRBD1. CDR1 SGHTS and CDR2 YDEGEE come from the germline V gene. The CDR3 is made up of 13 amino acids. Losses at the gene ends were 4 bases for V and 5 bases for J; bases not matched to a gene: 5. The CDR3 sequence is CASSPTGVYGYTF. The DNA for the CDR3 is TGTGCCAGCAGCCCTACAGGGGTTTATGGCTACACCTTC.

J is TRBJ1-5 and V is TRBV7-2, with D hard to call. Germline V gene lookup returns CDR1 SGHTA and CDR2 FQGNSA. Trimming removed 1 base at V and 2 bases at J, with 12 bases between. There are 16 residues in the CDR3. CDR3 protein: CASSLGRTYGNQPQHF. CDR3 sequence (DNA): TGTGCCAGCAGCTTAGGACGTACTTACGGCAATCAGCCCCAGCATTTT.

The J gene is TRBJ2-2, the V gene TRBV11-3, with D maybe TRBD1 (5 bases). The CDR3 is 16 residues long. V was pared by 1 base and J by 2 bases, with 11 bases between. Germline loops: CDR1 SGHNT, CDR2 YENEEA. CDR3: CASSLAFDRNTGELFF. CDR3 DNA: TGTGCCAGCAGCTTAGCCTTTGACAGAAACACCGGGGAGCTGTTTTTT. The variable domain in full, with the rest retrieved from reference TRBV11-3 and TRBJ2-2, is EAGVVQSPRYKIIEKKQPVAFWCNPISGHNTLYWYLQNLGQGPELLIRYENEEAVDDSQLPKDRFSAERLKGVDSTLKIQPAELGDSAVYLCASSLAFDRNTGELFFGEGSRLTVL.

The chain employs TRBV12-5 and TRBJ2-7, with D tentatively TRBD1 (6 bases). Between the trimmed V and J ends, which lost 1 base and 3 bases, there was a span of 22 bases. The CDR3 totals 18 residues. Per the germline V gene, CDR1 is LGHNT and CDR2 is FRNRAP. The CDR3 region is CASGLGPRRQVADYEQYF. The CDR3 DNA is TGTGCTAGTGGTTTGGGCCCACGCCGACAGGTGGCAGACTACGAGCAGTACTTC.

The count of this clone is one. V is TRBV7-2 and J is TRBJ2-2; D remains unclear. CDR1 is SGHTA and CDR2 is FQGNSA in the germline V gene. This CDR3 contains 14 residues. The ends were cut back, 1 base at V and 5 bases at J, with 8 bases in the middle. The CDR3 reads CASSLGSRTGELFF. In DNA form, the CDR3 reads TGTGCCAGCAGCTTAGGCTCCCGGACCGGGGAGCTGTTTTTT.

The chain combines TRBV18 with TRBJ2-7; possibly TRBD1 or TRBD2 for D (6 bases each). Trimming left V 0 bases short and J 2 bases short, with 14 bases between. CDR3 length equals 16 residues. CDR1 is KGHSH and CDR2 is LQKENI in the germline V gene. This CDR3 is CASSPPGGGRTYEQYF. The CDR3 region has the DNA TGTGCCAGCTCACCACCAGGAGGGGGGAGGACCTACGAGCAGTACTTC.

This clone showed up just once. The rearrangement uses TRBV2 and TRBJ2-2, with 8 bases that match TRBD2. V lost 3 bases, J lost 6 bases, and 9 bases stayed unmatched. The CDR3 has 16 residues. The germline CDR1 and CDR2 sequences are SNHLY and FYNNEI. The CDR3 coding sequence is TGTGCCAGCAGTGATCTCGGGAGGGGTGTAGCCGGGGAGCTGTTTTTT. Translation gives CASSDLGRGVAGELFF.

This clone has just one count. This chain links TRBV18 with TRBJ2-1; a weak D match, TRBD2 (6 bases). The CDR3 totals 15 residues. V was clipped by 5 bases and J by 5 bases, with 16 bases between them. Looked up from germline, CDR1 is KGHSH and CDR2 is LQKENI. This chain's CDR3 is CASSWVLTGDNEQFF. CDR3 nucleotides: TGTGCCAGCTCATGGGTCTTAACGGGAGACAATGAGCAGTTCTTC. Based on the CDR3 plus reference TRBV18 and TRBJ2-1, the full variable domain is NAGVMQNPRHLVRRRGQEARLRCSPMKGHSHVYWYRQLPEEGLKFMVYLQKENIIDESGMPKERFSAEFPKEGPSILRIQQVVRGDSAAYFCASSWVLTGDNEQFFGPGTRLTVL.

The chain recombines TRBV19 with TRBJ1-4; 8 nucleotides agree with TRBD1. Germline CDR1 is LNHDA and CDR2 is SQIVND (reference sequence). This CDR3 spans 16 amino acids. The V and J ends lost 8 bases and 4 bases, in that order; junction bases with no gene match: 12. The chain's CDR3 is CASRRTGQGYNEKLFF. DNA of the CDR3: TGTGCCAGTCGACGTACTGGACAGGGTTATAATGAAAAACTGTTTTTT.

The gene calls are TRBV27 and TRBJ2-7, with a tentative D call TRBD2 (5 bases). Looked up from germline, CDR1 is MNHEY and CDR2 is SMNVEV (reference sequence). This CDR3 comprises 13 residues. V was clipped by 8 bases and J by 2 bases, with 13 bases between them. The CDR3 is CASSGRGTYEQYF. In DNA form, the CDR3 reads TGTGCCAGCTCAGGCCGGGGAACCTACGAGCAGTACTTC.

This chain links TRBV6-1 with TRBJ1-6; D call uncertain. The CDR3 spans 14 residues. The ends were cut back, 6 bases at V and 2 bases at J, with 8 bases in the middle. Germline assignment: CDR1 MNHNS and CDR2 SASEGT. The CDR3 nucleotides read TGTGCCAGCAGCGTATCGCCCTATAATTCACCCCTCCACTTT. Protein sequence: CASSVSPYNSPLHF.

The V gene is TRBV27, the J gene TRBJ1-1, with D unclear. Germline CDR1 is MNHEY and CDR2 is SMNVEV (reference sequence). The V and J ends lost 7 bases and 10 bases respectively, with 16 bases between them. The CDR3 spans 12 residues. The CDR3 region is CASKALGGVAFF. For the CDR3, the DNA is TGTGCCAGCAAAGCCCTCGGCGGGGTAGCTTTCTTT.

The rearrangement joins TRBV7-3 to TRBJ2-1; a possible D gene is TRBD2 (6 bases). Trimming cost V 5 bases and J 2 bases, with 13 bases left between them. The CDR3 length is 15 residues. The germline CDR1 and CDR2 sequences are SGHTA and FQGTGA. CDR3 DNA sequence: TGTGCCAGCAGCCCCGAGCGGAGGGCCTACAATGAGCAGTTCTTC. This codes for CASSPERRAYNEQFF.

The J gene is TRBJ1-2, the V gene TRBV5-6; D ambiguous. From germline, CDR1 is SGHDT and CDR2 YYEEEE. The CDR3 covers 13 residues. The germline V and J ends were trimmed by 3 bases and 5 bases, with 11 bases remaining between them. CDR3 sequence reads: CASSSAEGYGYTF. For the CDR3, the DNA is TGTGCCAGCAGCTCGGCGGAGGGTTATGGCTACACCTTC.

This sequence joins TRBV5-5 and TRBJ2-6; D ambiguous. With 1 base removed from V and 0 bases from J, the gap between germline ends came to 8 bases. Germline-derived CDR1 and CDR2 are SGHKS and YYEKEE (reference sequence). CDR3 length equals 16 residues. The DNA for the CDR3 is TGTGCCAGCAGCTTGCCTCCCCGCTCTGGGGCCAACGTCCTGACTTTC. Its protein product is CASSLPPRSGANVLTF.

This chain connects TRBV11-2 to TRBJ1-2; no clear D gene. CDR3 length equals 15 residues. Germline-derived CDR1 and CDR2 are SGHAT and FQNNGV. V was clipped by 0 bases and J by 7 bases, with 15 bases between them. The CDR3 spells CASSLEGQTRSGYTF. The CDR3 nucleotides read TGTGCCAGCAGCTTAGAGGGCCAGACCCGGAGTGGCTACACCTTC.

This chain connects TRBV28 to TRBJ2-6; TRBD1 matches at 7 bases. The CDR3 length is 20 residues. Germline trimming cut 8 bases from V and 0 bases from J; bases unmatched to any gene: 19. CDR1 MDHEN and CDR2 SYDVKM come from the germline V gene. The CDR3 coding sequence is TGTGCCAGCTCCCTACCACGAGGGGGCCTTTTATACTCTGGGGCCAACGTCCTGACTTTC. Its protein is CASSLPRGGLLYSGANVLTF.

The CDR3 region is CASSYWTGEAFF. DNA of the CDR3: TGTGCCAGCAGTTACTGGACAGGGGAAGCTTTCTTT. This rearrangement joins TRBV6-6 to TRBJ1-1; 8 positions match TRBD1. There are 12 residues in the CDR3. Germline V gene data show CDR1 as MNHNY and CDR2 as SVGAGI (reference sequence). With V trimmed by 1 base and J by 8 bases, 0 bases remained unmatched.

Written as DNA, the CDR3 is TGTGCCAGCAGCTTAGATACGGACGACTCCTACAATGAGCAGTTCTTC. Its protein product is CASSLDTDDSYNEQFF. The chain is built from TRBV11-3 and TRBJ2-1; D not certain. Germline V gene lookup returns CDR1 SGHNT and CDR2 YENEEA. Trimming took 0 bases from V and 0 from J, leaving 9 bases between them. The CDR3 runs 16 residues.

The CDR3 DNA reads as TGTGCCATCAGTGACCGAAGGGACGGCCATCAGCCCCAGCATTTT. Residues: CAISDRRDGHQPQHF. The chain couples TRBV10-3 to TRBJ1-5, with TRBD1 as a possible D gene (5 bases). CDR3 length: 15 amino acids. CDR1 ENHRY and CDR2 SYGVKD come from the germline V gene. V lost 3 bases and J 5 bases, leaving 14 bases between the germline ends.

To note about this clone: This may be a read error: a much more frequent sequence differs by one nucleotide. This chain links TRBV7-2 with TRBJ1-2; D not certain. Per germline, CDR1 SGHTA and CDR2 FQGNSA. This CDR3 region has 13 residues. As DNA, the CDR3 is TGTGCCAGCAGCTTAGACAATAACTATAGCTACACCTTC. Translated, it gives CASSLDNNYSYTF. Looking up the rest from reference TRBV7-2 and TRBJ1-2 gives the full variable domain: GAGVSQSPSNKVTEKGKDVELRCDPISGHTALYWYRQSLGQGLEFLIYFQGNSAPDKSGLPSDRFSAERTGGSVSTLTIQRTQQEDSAVYLCASSLDNNYSYTFGSGTRLTVV.

The rearrangement links TRBV25-1 to TRBJ2-5, with D perhaps TRBD1 or TRBD2 (6 bases each). CDR3 length equals 12 residues. V dropped 7 bases and J dropped 5 bases, with 11 bases sitting between them. Per the germline V gene, CDR1 is MGHDK and CDR2 is SYGVNS. The CDR3 sequence: CASKTGGETQYF. Here the CDR3 DNA reads TGTGCCAGCAAGACAGGAGGGGAGACCCAGTACTTC.

The rearrangement joins TRBV5-1 to TRBJ2-6, with D perhaps TRBD2 (5 bases). V was shortened by 2 bases and J by 0 bases, with 15 bases between the two germline ends. The CDR3 spans 18 residues. The germline CDR1 and CDR2 sequences are SGHRS and YFSETQ. This chain's CDR3 is CASSFKRGPSSGANVLTF. The DNA of the CDR3 is TGCGCCAGCAGCTTCAAACGGGGTCCCAGCTCTGGGGCCAACGTCCTGACTTTC.

The chain uses TRBV28 and TRBJ2-7, with TRBD1 matching 8 bases. The J segment lost 2 bases and the V segment lost 7 bases, leaving 10 bases of the junction unmatched. Germline V gene lookup returns CDR1 MDHEN and CDR2 SYDVKM. The CDR3 is made up of 15 amino acids. The CDR3 sequence is CASITHGQGAYEQYF. In DNA form, the CDR3 reads TGTGCCAGCATCACTCACGGACAGGGAGCCTACGAGCAGTACTTC.

This sequence joins TRBV5-1 and TRBJ2-5; D is possibly TRBD1 (5 bases). The germline V and J ends were trimmed by 4 bases and 2 bases, with 15 bases remaining between them. There are 15 residues in the CDR3. Per germline, CDR1 SGHRS and CDR2 YFSETQ. The DNA of the CDR3 is TGCGCCAGCAGCCACCAACAGGCCGAACAAGAGACCCAGTACTTC. Protein product: CASSHQQAEQETQYF.

The CDR3 DNA is TGTGCCAGCACGAGACAGGCCATGAACACTGAAGCTTTCTTT. Translation gives CASTRQAMNTEAFF. The chain has TRBV5-5 and TRBJ1-1; perhaps TRBD1 as D (6 bases). V was clipped by 6 bases and J by 0 bases, with 12 bases between them. In germline, CDR1 is SGHKS, CDR2 YYEKEE (reference sequence). The CDR3 length is 14 residues.

V is TRBV7-8 and J is TRBJ2-5; D might be TRBD1 (6 bases). Germline CDR1 SGHVS, CDR2 FQNEAQ. Trimming pared 0 bases from V and 7 bases from J, leaving 12 bases between. CDR3 length equals 14 residues. The CDR3 nucleotides are TGTGCCAGCAGCTTAGCGGGAGAAGGGGGGACCCAGTACTTC. Its translation: CASSLAGEGGTQYF. Combining the CDR3 with reference TRBV7-8 and TRBJ2-5 gives the whole variable domain GAGVSQSPRYKVAKRGQDVALRCDPISGHVSLFWYQQALGQGPEFLTYFQNEAQLDKSGLPSDRFFAERPEGSVSTLKIQRTQQEDSAVYLCASSLAGEGGTQYFGPGTRLLVL.